Each of the 17 T cell receptor beta chains below was sequenced from the same sample in a study of cytomegalovirus exposure and HLA in healthy donors. PCR involved 60 Vbeta and 13 Jbeta primers. The protocol was immunoSEQ multiplex PCR, while the TCRdb copy is restricted to in-frame clones and leaves out a portion. The sample records some 190,000 clones, over 80% being singletons. Sequencing used PBMCs. The receptor source for this set is a man aged 40-50 years in good health and CMV-seronegative.

V is TRBV7-2 and J is TRBJ2-1, with TRBD2 matching over 11 bases. The CDR3 contains 14 residues. The germline CDR1 and CDR2 sequences are SGHTA and FQGNSA. J was trimmed by 8 bases and V by 5 bases; bases with no gene match: 5. The DNA of the CDR3 is TGTGCCAGCAGCAAAGGGACTAGCGGCCATGAGCAGTTCTTC. This encodes CASSKGTSGHEQFF. The full variable domain, in which reference TRBV7-2 and TRBJ2-1 provide the parts outside the CDR3, is GAGVSQSPSNKVTEKGKDVELRCDPISGHTALYWYRQSLGQGLEFLIYFQGNSAPDKSGLPSDRFSAERTGGSVSTLTIQRTQQEDSAVYLCASSKGTSGHEQFFGPGTRLTVL.

This clone was counted only a few times. The chain has TRBV6-5 and TRBJ2-1; D gene unclear. Per the germline V gene, CDR1 is MNHEY and CDR2 is SVGAGI. The V and J ends lost 0 bases and 0 bases respectively, with 9 bases between them. The CDR3 runs to 16 residues. CDR3 nucleotide sequence: TGTGCCAGCAGTTACTCCGTACAACGCTCCTACAATGAGCAGTTCTTC. Its translation: CASSYSVQRSYNEQFF.

The CDR3 DNA reads as TGCGCCAGCAGCGCTGGACAGGGAGGCTCCTACGAGCAGTACTTC. The encoded protein is CASSAGQGGSYEQYF. The chain uses TRBV5-1 and TRBJ2-7; TRBD1 matches at 8 bases. The V gene's germline CDR1 is SGHRS and CDR2 YFSETQ. After removal of 4 bases from V and 0 bases from J, the junction contained 6 bases not matched to a gene. This CDR3 is built from 15 residues.

This clone showed up just a few times. V usage is TRBV28 and J usage is TRBJ1-2; the D is unclear. CDR1 MDHEN and CDR2 SYDVKM come from the germline V gene. V gave up 3 bases and J gave up 4 bases, with 9 bases separating them. The CDR3 runs to 13 residues. In DNA form, the CDR3 reads TGTGCCAGCAGTTTGAGGCAGTTCTATGGCTACACCTTC. The encoded protein is CASSLRQFYGYTF.

The gene calls are TRBV27 and TRBJ2-1; 12 bases match TRBD2. With 3 bases clipped from V and 4 bases from J, the junction kept 1 base outside the gene matches. CDR3 length: 15 residues. Per germline, CDR1 MNHEY and CDR2 SMNVEV (reference sequence). CDR3 nucleotides: TGTGCCAGCAGTTTCACTAGCGGGAGGTACAATGAGCAGTTCTTC. Translation: CASSFTSGRYNEQFF.

The count of this clone is one. The chain uses TRBV2 and TRBJ1-5; maybe TRBD1 (6 bases). This CDR3 region has 14 residues. Deletions cut 8 bases from V and 5 bases from J, with 16 bases between. Germline assignment: CDR1 SNHLY and CDR2 FYNNEI. The CDR3 DNA reads as TGTGCCAGCCCGGGGGGCGGGGTACATCAGCCCCAGCATTTT. This gives the protein CASPGGGVHQPQHF.

The chain uses TRBV7-9 and TRBJ1-6; D gene uncertain. Trimming took off 1 base at V and 8 bases at J, with 9 bases between the two ends. The CDR3 totals 14 residues. The germline gives CDR1 SEHNR, CDR2 FQNEAQ (reference sequence). This CDR3 reads CASSLEFSYSPLHF. CDR3 in DNA: TGTGCCAGCAGCTTAGAATTCAGTTATTCACCCCTCCACTTT.

Regarding this clone: Additional DNA sequences in this sample encode the identical CDR3. The V gene is TRBV19, the J gene TRBJ2-2; D not resolved. V was clipped by 6 bases and J by 3 bases, with 11 bases between them. The germline CDR1 and CDR2 sequences are LNHDA and SQIVND (reference sequence). This CDR3 has 14 amino acids. The CDR3 region is CASRARPHTGELFF. The DNA for the CDR3 is TGTGCCAGTAGAGCGAGACCTCACACCGGGGAGCTGTTTTTT.

The J gene is TRBJ1-1, the V gene TRBV30, with D unclear. Per germline, CDR1 GTSNPN and CDR2 SVGIG (reference sequence). Trimming left V 0 bases short and J 12 bases short, with 11 bases between. The CDR3 runs to 11 residues. The CDR3 protein is CAWSVKGETFF. The CDR3 DNA is TGTGCCTGGAGTGTGAAGGGAGAAACTTTCTTT.

This clone was observed once. CDR3 bases: TGCAGCGGGGGCCCAGGACACTATGGCTACACCTTC. This translates into CSGGPGHYGYTF. V usage is TRBV29-1 and J usage is TRBJ1-2; the D gene is possibly TRBD1 (5 bases). V lost 7 bases to trimming and J lost 3 bases, with 12 bases between them. Germline-derived CDR1 and CDR2 are SQVTM and ANQGSEA. The CDR3 extends over 12 amino acids.

The chain has TRBV30 and TRBJ2-4, with 7 nucleotides matching TRBD1. The CDR3 has 16 amino acids. Trimming at V came to 3 bases and at J to 0 bases, leaving 8 bases not matched to a gene. Germline V gene data show CDR1 as GTSNPN and CDR2 as SVGIG (reference sequence). The CDR3: CAWSQGQRRAKNIQYF. The CDR3 nucleotides are TGTGCCTGGAGCCAGGGACAGCGGCGAGCCAAAAACATTCAGTACTTC.

The gene calls are TRBV4-3 and TRBJ2-1; 7 bases are shared with TRBD1. CDR1 and CDR2 (germline): LGHNA, YSLEER. Trimming removed 0 bases from V and 8 bases from J; junction bases left unmatched: 4. The CDR3 has 14 amino acids. The CDR3 nucleotides read TGCGCCAGCAGCCAAGATAATAGGGGGCATGAGCAGTTCTTC. This codes for CASSQDNRGHEQFF.

CDR3 sequence (DNA): TGTGCCAGCAGCTCCCGTAGCGGGAGAGTTTACAATGAGCAGTTCTTC. This encodes CASSSRSGRVYNEQFF. V gene TRBV11-2 combines with J gene TRBJ2-1; 9 nucleotides align to TRBD2. This CDR3 contains 16 residues. The germline CDR1 and CDR2 sequences are SGHAT and FQNNGV. V shed 4 bases and J 4 bases; nucleotides not matched to a gene: 8. Full variable domain (outside the CDR3, taken from reference TRBV11-2 and TRBJ2-1): EAGVAQSPRYKIIEKRQSVAFWCNPISGHATLYWYQQILGQGPKLLIQFQNNGVVDDSQLPKDRFSAERLKGVDSTLKIQPAKLEDSAVYLCASSSRSGRVYNEQFFGPGTRLTVL.

The table lists this clone with a few counts. This chain joins TRBV5-1 and TRBJ2-5, with D tentatively TRBD1 (6 bases). CDR1 is SGHRS and CDR2 is YFSETQ in the germline V gene. The CDR3 contains 13 residues. V was cut by 0 bases and J by 4 bases, with 7 bases left in between. CDR3 loop: CASSLGGRETQYF. CDR3 DNA sequence: TGCGCCAGCAGCTTGGGGGGGCGAGAGACCCAGTACTTC.

The rearrangement links TRBV9 to TRBJ2-7, with D possibly being TRBD2 (7 bases). The germline V gene has CDR1 SGDLS and CDR2 YYNGEE. The CDR3 extends over 14 amino acids. V was cut by 4 bases and J by 5 bases, with 16 bases left in between. The CDR3 DNA reads as TGTGCCAGCAGCCCCGGGGAGGGGGACCACGAGCAGTACTTC. It yields the protein CASSPGEGDHEQYF.

The chain couples TRBV7-9 to TRBJ2-7; D is undetermined. Trimming took 1 base from V and 5 from J, leaving 9 bases between them. From germline, CDR1 is SEHNR and CDR2 FQNEAQ (reference sequence). This CDR3 has 13 amino acids. This CDR3 is CASSLEEPDEQYF. In nucleotides, the CDR3 is TGTGCCAGCAGCTTAGAGGAGCCCGACGAGCAGTACTTC.

The genes are TRBV6-6 and TRBJ2-1; 14 nucleotides align to TRBD2. Trimming cost V 4 bases and J 5 bases; bases outside gene matches: 1. Germline lookup yields CDR1 MNHNY and CDR2 SVGAGI (reference sequence). The CDR3 is 15 amino acids. CDR3 sequence: CASSWTSGGNNEQFF. For the CDR3, the DNA is TGTGCCAGCAGTTGGACTAGCGGGGGGAACAATGAGCAGTTCTTC.